A single sample gave rise to the 18 T cell receptor beta chains below, sequenced in a study of T cells in Graves' hyperthyroidism and ophthalmopathy. TCR beta CDR3 regions were amplified from RNA transcripts. When the TCR CDR3 underwent first-round RT-PCR, the HTBI primer set was used. TCRdb reanalysed the multiplex PCR reads using MiXCR and keeps one entry per CDR3 protein. The sample holds about 300,000 distinct CDR3 sequences; around a fifth are singletons and the top ten take roughly 40%. The sequenced material came from blood. Every receptor here comes from a man aged 50 to 59 with Graves' ophthalmopathy.

This clonotype has only a few counts. The chain recombines TRBV5-4 with TRBJ2-5; no clear D gene. The length of the CDR3 is 14 residues. Germline CDR1 and CDR2: SGHNT and YYREEE (reference sequence). The ends were cut back, 4 bases at V and 4 bases at J, with 14 bases in the middle. The CDR3: CASSTMGVPETQYF. In nucleotides, the CDR3 is TGTGCCAGCAGCACGATGGGTGTCCCAGAGACCCAGTACTTC.

The chain is built from TRBV4-1 and TRBJ2-6; 7 positions agree with TRBD1. V shed 2 bases and J 0 bases; nucleotides not matched to a gene: 4. CDR3 length equals 17 residues. Germline loops: CDR1 MGHRA, CDR2 YSYEKL. The CDR3 loop is CASSQSRGLSGANVLTF. The CDR3 DNA reads TGCGCCAGCAGCCAATCTAGGGGGCTCTCTGGGGCCAACGTCCTGACTTTC.

In its sample, this clonotype was seen many times. This chain uses TRBV19 with TRBJ2-5, with 13 positions matching TRBD2. The CDR3 runs 15 residues. Trimming cost V 7 bases and J 4 bases; bases outside gene matches: 6. Germline V gives CDR1 LNHDA, CDR2 SQIVND (reference sequence). CDR3: CASTTGLAGRETQYF. The DNA for the CDR3 is TGTGCCAGTACCACGGGACTAGCGGGGAGAGAGACCCAGTACTTC.

This clonotype appeared a single time. CDR3 in DNA: TGCGCCAGCAGCTTGGCTGAAGGAAACACCATATATTTT. Translated: CASSLAEGNTIYF. The V and J genes are TRBV5-1 and TRBJ1-3; no firm D call. Deletions cut 0 bases from V and 4 bases from J, with 5 bases between. Germline lookup yields CDR1 SGHRS and CDR2 YFSETQ. The CDR3 is 13 amino acids.

The chain employs TRBV15 and TRBJ2-1, with D possibly being TRBD2 (5 bases). The V gene lost 0 bases and the J gene lost 12 bases, with 15 bases spanning the gap. Germline V gene data show CDR1 as LNHNV and CDR2 as YYDKDF (reference sequence). This CDR3 comprises 14 residues. This CDR3 reads CATSRDGSRLGQFF. The DNA of the CDR3 is TGTGCCACCAGCAGAGATGGGAGTCGATTAGGGCAGTTCTTC.

This chain uses TRBV20-1 with TRBJ2-2; D is uncertain. CDR1 and CDR2 (germline): DFQATT, SNEGSKA (reference sequence). CDR3 length: 13 residues. The V end was cut by 2 bases, the J end by 6 bases, with 10 bases between. CDR3 protein: CSARNPAAGELFF. DNA of the CDR3: TGCAGTGCTAGAAACCCGGCGGCCGGGGAGCTGTTTTTT.

This clonotype has a handful of counts. The chain is built from TRBV11-3 and TRBJ1-1; TRBD1 aligns across 9 bases. The CDR3 totals 12 residues. V gave up 4 bases and J gave up 11 bases; unmatched junction bases: 5. CDR1 and CDR2 from the germline V gene are SGHNT and YENEEA. The CDR3 loop reads CASSSTGTGAFF. For the CDR3, the DNA is TGTGCCAGCAGCTCGACCGGGACAGGGGCTTTCTTT.

The rearrangement joins TRBV7-9 to TRBJ2-3, with D possibly TRBD2 on 6 matching bases. V was clipped by 4 bases and J by 2 bases, with 16 bases between them. CDR1 and CDR2 (germline): SEHNR, FQNEAQ (reference sequence). The CDR3 sequence is 16 residues long. The CDR3, as DNA: TGTGCCAGCAGCTCAACCCCGGGACTTTTCACAGATACGCAGTATTTT. This gives the protein CASSSTPGLFTDTQYF.

This clonotype came up a few times. V usage is TRBV30 and J usage is TRBJ2-7; TRBD1 agrees at 10 bases. CDR1 and CDR2 (germline): GTSNPN, SVGIG (reference sequence). V trimming: 3 bases; J trimming: 5 bases; junction bases outside the gene matches: 7. The CDR3 is 14 residues long. CDR3 amino acids: CAWSPQTGGHEQYF. The CDR3 region has the DNA TGTGCCTGGAGCCCCCAGACAGGGGGCCACGAGCAGTACTTC.

Many counts were recorded for this clonotype. The chain has TRBV11-3 and TRBJ2-1; tentative D call: TRBD2 (5 bases). From germline, CDR1 is SGHNT and CDR2 YENEEA. This CDR3 has 13 amino acids. V lost 5 bases to trimming and J lost 5 bases, with 10 bases between them. CDR3 DNA: TGTGCCAGCAGCCGGGGAGTGAACAATGAGCAGTTCTTC. Protein product: CASSRGVNNEQFF.

This clonotype was recorded many times. V gene TRBV6-1 combines with J gene TRBJ1-2, with D tentatively TRBD1 (5 bases). V was trimmed by 4 bases and J by 3 bases, leaving 9 bases between them. This CDR3 comprises 13 residues. Germline values: CDR1 MNHNS, CDR2 SASEGT. CDR3 region: CASSAREDYGYTF. CDR3 nucleotide sequence: TGTGCCAGCAGTGCCAGGGAGGACTATGGCTACACCTTC.

V and J are TRBV28 and TRBJ2-3; 8 bases are shared with TRBD2. This CDR3 region has 17 residues. Germline V CDR1 and CDR2: MDHEN, SYDVKM. Unmatched junction bases numbered 16, after V lost 6 bases and J lost 5 bases. The chain's CDR3 is CASSLVGSGGPGDTQYF. CDR3 nucleotide sequence: TGTGCCAGCAGCTTAGTAGGGTCGGGAGGGCCGGGAGATACGCAGTATTTT.

The chain uses TRBV20-1 and TRBJ2-2, with 8 bases aligning to TRBD2. This CDR3 contains 14 residues. In germline, CDR1 is DFQATT, CDR2 SNEGSKA (reference sequence). J lost 4 bases, V lost 3 bases, and 4 bases had no gene match. CDR3 residues: CSARGLDVTGELFF. As DNA, the CDR3 is TGCAGTGCTAGGGGACTAGACGTCACCGGGGAGCTGTTTTTT.

Ten or more counts support this clonotype. This rearrangement joins TRBV20-1 to TRBJ1-1; D ambiguous. The CDR3 runs to 13 residues. Germline lookup yields CDR1 DFQATT and CDR2 SNEGSKA (reference sequence). Trimming took 3 bases from V and 4 from J, leaving 12 bases between them. The CDR3 is CSASQRYGTEAFF. CDR3 nucleotide sequence: TGCAGTGCTAGTCAGAGGTACGGCACTGAAGCTTTCTTT.

CDR3 in amino acids: CASSELAGGVNTQYF. The CDR3 DNA is TGTGCCAGCAGTGAACTAGCGGGAGGGGTAAATACGCAGTATTTT. The gene calls are TRBV2 and TRBJ2-3; TRBD2 agrees at 12 bases. The CDR3 has 15 residues. V lost 2 bases and J lost 7; bases outside the gene matches: 4. Germline CDR1 reads SNHLY; CDR2 reads FYNNEI.

This clonotype was found a few times. This sequence joins TRBV5-1 and TRBJ2-7; 7 bases match TRBD2. J lost 4 bases, V lost 4 bases, and 2 bases had no gene match. CDR3 length: 12 residues. Germline CDR1 reads SGHRS; CDR2 reads YFSETQ. In DNA form, the CDR3 reads TGCGCCAGCAGCGACGGGAGGTACGAGCAGTACTTC. Encoded protein: CASSDGRYEQYF.

The V gene is TRBV5-6, the J gene TRBJ2-2; a weak D match, TRBD1 (6 bases). This CDR3 has 16 amino acids. The V end was cut by 4 bases, the J end by 5 bases, with 18 bases between. Germline CDR1 SGHDT, CDR2 YYEEEE. CDR3 sequence: CASSPTRETGTGELFF. For the CDR3, the DNA is TGTGCCAGCAGCCCAACCCGGGAAACAGGGACCGGGGAGCTGTTTTTT.

The CDR3 bases are TGTGCCAGCAGTTCCCTACAGGGGTATGGCTACACCTTC. Amino acids: CASSSLQGYGYTF. The chain combines TRBV28 with TRBJ1-2; TRBD1 matches 7 bases. J was trimmed by 5 bases and V by 4 bases; bases with no gene match: 4. Germline CDR1 MDHEN, CDR2 SYDVKM. This CDR3 contains 13 residues.